Each of the 21 T cell receptor beta chains below was sequenced from the same sample in a study of blood T cell repertoires in COVID-19. Sequencing used immunoSEQ multiplex PCR; TCRdb keeps in-frame clones, though not all of them. The profile shows about 100,000 clones, around 85% of them singletons. Input material: peripheral blood. These receptors came from a human donor in a cohort sampled during active COVID-19.

The chain recombines TRBV19 with TRBJ2-7; 12 bases line up with TRBD1. This CDR3 is built from 15 residues. Germline CDR1 and CDR2: LNHDA and SQIVND (reference sequence). The V gene end was trimmed by 5 bases and the J gene end by 3 bases; junction bases not matched to a gene: 5. This CDR3 reads CASSPGTGGIYEQYF. In DNA, the CDR3 is TGTGCCAGTAGTCCAGGGACAGGGGGCATCTACGAGCAGTACTTC.

The chain couples TRBV7-7 to TRBJ2-5; no clear D gene. CDR1 is SSHAT, CDR2 FNYEAQ, per germline (reference sequence). The CDR3 is 11 amino acids. Trimming shortened V by 5 bases and J by 5 bases, and 6 bases separated the two germline ends. For the CDR3, the DNA is TGTGCCAGCAGCACCGGGGAGACCCAGTACTTC. It encodes CASSTGETQYF.

This chain joins TRBV7-2 and TRBJ2-1; 13 positions agree with TRBD2. J was trimmed by 4 bases and V by 1 base; bases with no gene match: 7. The germline V gene has CDR1 SGHTA and CDR2 FQGNSA. The length of the CDR3 is 18 residues. In DNA, the CDR3 is TGTGCCAGCAGCTTAGAATTTACTAGCGGGGGGGGTTACAATGAGCAGTTCTTC. It yields the protein CASSLEFTSGGGYNEQFF. Drawing the rest from reference TRBV7-2 and TRBJ2-1, the complete variable domain is GAGVSQSPSNKVTEKGKDVELRCDPISGHTALYWYRQSLGQGLEFLIYFQGNSAPDKSGLPSDRFSAERTGGSVSTLTIQRTQQEDSAVYLCASSLEFTSGGGYNEQFFGPGTRLTVL.

The CDR3 region is CASREVAASYEQYF. In DNA, the CDR3 is TGTGCCAGCAGGGAGGTAGCGGCCTCCTACGAGCAGTACTTC. The gene calls are TRBV6-5 and TRBJ2-7; maybe TRBD2 (6 bases). This CDR3 comprises 14 residues. Germline V gives CDR1 MNHEY, CDR2 SVGAGI. Trimming took off 6 bases at V and 0 bases at J, with 12 bases between the two ends.

This clone was recorded once. The V call is TRBV7-9, the J call TRBJ2-1, with 7 bases that match TRBD2. With V trimmed by 0 bases and J by 9 bases, 8 bases remained unmatched. CDR3 length: 15 amino acids. The germline CDR1 and CDR2 sequences are SEHNR and FQNEAQ (reference sequence). As DNA, the CDR3 is TGTGCCAGCAGCTTAGCACGTGGGAGGGCCGGTGAGCAGTTCTTC. Translated: CASSLARGRAGEQFF.

The chain has TRBV18 and TRBJ2-5, with 9 bases identical to TRBD2. The germline CDR1 and CDR2 sequences are KGHSH and LQKENI. This CDR3 is built from 17 residues. The V segment lost 4 bases and the J segment 4 bases; nucleotides outside the gene matches: 13. The CDR3 DNA reads as TGTGCCAGCTCACAAAACCCCCCAGCGGGGGGCGCAGAGACCCAGTACTTC. This gives the protein CASSQNPPAGGAETQYF.

The J gene is TRBJ1-1, the V gene TRBV27; tentative D call: TRBD1 (6 bases). Germline values: CDR1 MNHEY, CDR2 SMNVEV (reference sequence). CDR3 size: 15 residues. V was cut by 7 bases and J by 1 base, with 16 bases left in between. The chain's CDR3 is CASNPRDTPNTEAFF. CDR3 DNA sequence: TGTGCCAGCAATCCAAGGGACACTCCGAACACTGAAGCTTTCTTT.

The chain has TRBV7-2 and TRBJ1-6; 7 nucleotides match TRBD1. The CDR3 covers 14 residues. CDR1 is SGHTA, CDR2 FQGNSA, per germline. Germline trimming cut 5 bases from V and 4 bases from J; bases unmatched to any gene: 2. For the CDR3, the DNA is TGTGCCAGCAGCGGGACAGTTTATAATTCACCCCTCCACTTT. Its protein product is CASSGTVYNSPLHF.

The V and J genes are TRBV7-2 and TRBJ1-2; D unclear. Germline V gene lookup returns CDR1 SGHTA and CDR2 FQGNSA. The germline V and J ends were trimmed by 5 bases and 8 bases, with 9 bases remaining between them. The CDR3 contains 11 residues. CDR3 DNA sequence: TGTGCCAGCAGCGCCCACGAGGGCTACACCTTC. Translating gives CASSAHEGYTF.

This chain joins TRBV7-9 and TRBJ1-1; 8 bases are shared with TRBD1. The V segment lost 5 bases and the J segment 5 bases; nucleotides outside the gene matches: 4. The V gene's germline CDR1 is SEHNR and CDR2 FQNEAQ (reference sequence). The CDR3 length is 13 residues. CDR3 sequence: CASSPQGGTEAFF. The CDR3 nucleotides are TGTGCCAGCAGCCCACAGGGGGGAACTGAAGCTTTCTTT.

This clone was recorded a few times. This chain links TRBV7-7 with TRBJ2-7, with 9 bases lining up with TRBD1. Germline V lookup: CDR1 SSHAT, CDR2 FNYEAQ (reference sequence). This CDR3 comprises 15 residues. The V gene end was trimmed by 5 bases and the J gene end by 5 bases; junction bases not matched to a gene: 10. The CDR3 sequence is CASSPGGGQGNEQYF. CDR3 sequence (DNA): TGTGCCAGCAGCCCTGGTGGGGGACAGGGCAACGAGCAGTACTTC.

In its sample, this clone was seen a few times. The rearrangement joins TRBV19 to TRBJ1-1; D remains unclear. Trimming took off 2 bases at V and 1 base at J, with 11 bases between the two ends. This CDR3 has 15 residues. The germline V gene has CDR1 LNHDA and CDR2 SQIVND (reference sequence). This CDR3 is CASSISARGNTEAFF. The DNA of the CDR3 is TGTGCCAGTAGTATATCGGCTCGGGGGAACACTGAAGCTTTCTTT. The whole variable domain, filled in from reference TRBV19 and TRBJ1-1, reads DGGITQSPKYLFRKEGQNVTLSCEQNLNHDAMYWYRQDPGQGLRLIYYSQIVNDFQKGDIAEGYSVSREKKESFPLTVTSAQKNPTAFYLCASSISARGNTEAFFGQGTRLTVV.

The V call is TRBV9, the J call TRBJ1-2, with 10 positions matching TRBD1. This CDR3 has 17 amino acids. Germline V gene lookup returns CDR1 SGDLS and CDR2 YYNGEE. Trimming took 4 bases from V and 2 from J; bases not matched to a gene: 11. The CDR3 DNA reads as TGTGCCAGCAGCACCACCAGACAGGGGGCGCCCAACTATGGCTACACCTTC. Amino acids: CASSTTRQGAPNYGYTF.

The rearrangement uses TRBV5-1 and TRBJ2-3; TRBD1 agrees at 10 bases. The ends lost 1 base at V and 6 bases at J; junction bases unmatched: 14. The CDR3 has 18 amino acids. The germline CDR1 and CDR2 sequences are SGHRS and YFSETQ. This chain's CDR3 is CASSLRSVTGGSWDTQYF. The CDR3 DNA reads TGCGCCAGCAGCTTGAGGTCCGTGACAGGGGGCAGTTGGGATACGCAGTATTTT.

V gene TRBV5-1 combines with J gene TRBJ1-4; perhaps TRBD1 as D (5 bases). This CDR3 contains 14 residues. V lost 4 bases and J 6 bases, leaving 13 bases between the germline ends. Germline V CDR1 and CDR2: SGHRS, YFSETQ. In nucleotides, the CDR3 is TGCGCCAGCAGCAAGGGACGGGGGGATGAAAAACTGTTTTTT. It translates to CASSKGRGDEKLFF.

The chain uses TRBV11-3 and TRBJ2-1; D is unclear. The CDR3 runs 14 residues. Germline V gene sequence: CDR1 SGHNT, CDR2 YENEEA. Trimming cost V 0 bases and J 9 bases, with 12 bases left between them. The CDR3 is CASSLDRSRSEQFF. CDR3 DNA sequence: TGTGCCAGCAGCTTAGATCGGTCTAGAAGTGAGCAGTTCTTC.

The table lists this clone with a count of one. The chain links TRBV7-6 to TRBJ2-7; 11 nucleotides align to TRBD2. This CDR3 is built from 16 residues. Trimming removed 5 bases from V and 7 bases from J; junction bases left unmatched: 13. CDR1 and CDR2 from the germline V gene are SGHVS and FNYEAQ. The chain's CDR3 is CASSPLAGGGVGEQYF. CDR3 coding DNA: TGTGCCAGCAGCCCCCTAGCGGGAGGTGGGGTCGGGGAGCAGTACTTC.

V gene TRBV6-2 or TRBV6-3 combines with J gene TRBJ2-1, with 14 bases fitting TRBD2. The J segment lost 7 bases and the V segment lost 5 bases, leaving 7 bases of the junction unmatched. CDR3 size: 16 residues. CDR1 and CDR2 (germline): MNHEY, SVGEGT. CDR3 amino acids: CASSHKGLAGVNEQFF. The CDR3 DNA reads as TGTGCCAGCAGTCACAAGGGACTAGCGGGAGTTAATGAGCAGTTCTTC.

The CDR3, as DNA: TGTGCCAGCAGCGCCGGAAAGACAGGGTGGGGCCCCTACGAGCAGTACTTC. Amino acids: CASSAGKTGWGPYEQYF. This chain uses TRBV5-4 with TRBJ2-7; 7 bases are a match to TRBD1. Germline CDR1 reads SGHNT; CDR2 reads YYREEE (reference sequence). J was trimmed by 2 bases and V by 4 bases; bases with no gene match: 15. The CDR3 loop spans 17 amino acids.

The chain carries TRBV21-1 and TRBJ2-5; the table's TRBD1 call for D was not verified on the DNA. TRBV21-1 is a listed pseudogene. The CDR3 contains 20 residues. The CDR3 coding sequence is TGTGCCAGCAGCAAATTAGACCTACAACAGGGGCTGTGGCGTCCAGAGACCCAGTACTTC. Encoded protein: CASSKLDLQQGLWRPETQYF.

V and J are TRBV6-5 and TRBJ2-1, with TRBD2 identical over 7 bases. Per germline, CDR1 MNHEY and CDR2 SVGAGI. The trim removed 7 bases at V and 5 bases at J, leaving 8 bases unmatched. The CDR3 is 14 residues long. The CDR3 nucleotides read TGTGCCAGCACTGCGCCTAGCGGTAACAATGAGCAGTTCTTC. Translated, it gives CASTAPSGNNEQFF.